These T cell receptor beta chains were read from a single sample in a study of blood T cell repertoires in COVID-19. The repertoire was sequenced with immunoSEQ multiplex PCR; TCRdb's copy has only in-frame clones and lacks some. The table has around 200,000 clones, 85% seen once. Sequencing was done on a sample of PBMCs or T cells enriched from blood (not recorded which). These receptors all come from a man aged 40-49 years who had recovered from COVID-19. Both conserved end residues are part of each CDR3. The order of the fields is clone size, J gene, D gene, V gene, CDR3 DNA, CDR3 protein. A D gene is named only where the DNA matches it firmly. Size tells how often a clone was seen (once, few, many) or the class of an expanded clone, and some rows leave it out.

once | TRBJ2-3 | TRBD2 | TRBV28 | TGTGCCAGCAAGACCCAGCGGGAGTTCACAGATACGCAGTATTTT | CASKTQREFTDTQYF
- | TRBJ1-5 | TRBD1 | TRBV20-1 | TGCAGTGCTAGTGGGGCAGGGGGCCGGCTCCGGCCCCAGCATTTT | CSASGAGGRLRPQHF
once | TRBJ1-2 | TRBD1 | TRBV12-5 | TGTGCTAGTGGCCCCAGGGGGGTGGTTGGCTACACCTTC | CASGPRGVVGYTF
- | TRBJ2-1 | TRBD1 | TRBV12-3/TRBV12-4 | TGTGCCAGCAGGACAGGGGAAGGTGAGCAGTTCTTC | CASRTGEGEQFF
once | TRBJ2-5 | TRBD2 | TRBV5-6 | TGTGCCAGCAGCTTGGCCAAGCCCGCGGGGGACGGGGAGACCCAGTACTTC | CASSLAKPAGDGETQYF
- | TRBJ1-5 | - | TRBV6-5 | TGTGCCAGTTCCATGGACAGCACCAATCAGCCCCAGCATTTT | CASSMDSTNQPQHF
- | TRBJ2-1 | TRBD2 | TRBV12-5 | TGTGCTAGTGGTCTCGGGGAGGGCTACAATGAGCAGTTCTTC | CASGLGEGYNEQFF
- | TRBJ2-1 | - | TRBV27 | TGTGCCAGCAGTTTATTAGATGAGCAGTTCTTC | CASSLLDEQFF
- | TRBJ1-6 | - | TRBV27 | TGTGCCAGCAGAAACAGATCCGGGACTGCTTCAAATTCCCTCCACTTT | CASRNRSGTASNSLHF
- | TRBJ1-4 | - | TRBV30 | TGTGCCTGGAGTACAGGACAAGAAGCAACTAATGAAAAACTGTTTTTT | CAWSTGQEATNEKLFF
- | TRBJ1-5 | TRBD1 | TRBV6-2/TRBV6-3 | TGTGCCAGCAGTTACTCGGGGGGGACAGGGAATCAGCCCCAGCATTTT | CASSYSGGTGNQPQHF
- | TRBJ2-6 | TRBD1 | TRBV10-3 | TGTGCCAGCCGACAGGGAAAAGTCTCTGGGGCCAACGTCCTGACTTTC | CASRQGKVSGANVLTF
- | TRBJ2-2 | - | TRBV10-3 | TGTGCCATCAGTGCAGGAGGAAAGACCGGGGAGCTGTTTTTT | CAISAGGKTGELFF
- | TRBJ1-6 | - | TRBV27 | TGTGCCAGCAGTCATCAGGACAGAATTTTTAATTCACCCCTCCACTTT | CASSHQDRIFNSPLHF
few | TRBJ1-6 | - | TRBV14 | TGTGCCAGCAGCCAATCCTCGGGACACAATTCACCCCTCCACTTT | CASSQSSGHNSPLHF
- | TRBJ2-2 | - | TRBV27 | TGTGCCAGCAGGACAACAGGGAGCACCGGGGAGCTGTTTTTT | CASRTTGSTGELFF